The clone carrying this T cell receptor (beta chain) was seen once. Its antigen is unknown. This entry is derived from a study of T cell repertoires in cytomegalovirus infection. Findings of the study overall: Dominating the ex vivo response were HLA-C-restricted CMV-specific TCR beta clonotypes.

The V gene's germline CDR1 is KGHDR and CDR2 SFDVKD. This CDR3 is built from 18 residues. The V gene lost 2 bases and the J gene lost 1 base, with 14 bases spanning the gap. Via MiXCR, TCRdb re-called the reads, giving one row per CDR3 protein. The sample has more than 30,000 distinct CDR3 sequences; roughly 54% are singletons. The chain couples TRBV24-1 to TRBJ2-6; no firm D call. This sample comprised CD8+ T cells from cultured PBMCs, obtained from culture after CMV antigen stimulation. The receptor's source is a human donor in good health (CMV status not recorded). Some clones in this sample may be carry-over from other donors' samples. The CDR3 region has the DNA TGTGCCACCAGTGATTCCAGACGTCTTCCTTCTGGGGCCAACGTCCTGACTTTC. Translating gives CATSDSRRLPSGANVLTF.